A selection of T cell receptor beta chains follows, all from one sample in a study of blood T cell repertoires in COVID-19. Profiling relied on immunoSEQ multiplex PCR, and the TCRdb table lists in-frame clones only, not all of them. Seen here are 140,000 or so clones, more than 80% observed once, and the top ten hold 8% to 13%. The sample comprised peripheral blood. The receptors were sampled from a woman at least 80 years old with acute or convalescent COVID-19. Both conserved end residues are part of each CDR3. The D gene is left open where the match is weak. The size field is filled for only some rows; it gives once, few, many or a size class.

J	length	V	D	size	CDR3	DNA
TRBJ1-2	15	TRBV5-8	TRBD1	once	CASSLDRGVNYGYTF	TGTGCCAGCAGCTTGGACAGGGGAGTTAACTATGGCTACACCTTC
TRBJ1-5	18	TRBV6-2/TRBV6-3	NA	NA	CASSRIYSNPLSNQPQHF	TGTGCCAGCAGTCGGATATACAGTAACCCCCTGAGCAATCAGCCCCAGCATTTT
TRBJ1-1	13	TRBV6-2/TRBV6-3	NA	NA	CASSSEGDTEAFF	TGTGCCAGCAGTTCCGAAGGGGACACTGAAGCTTTCTTT
TRBJ2-1	15	TRBV3-1/TRBV3-2	TRBD1	NA	CASSPTGGGINEQFF	TGTGCCAGCAGCCCGACAGGGGGCGGCATCAATGAGCAGTTCTTC
TRBJ1-5	16	TRBV7-8	NA	NA	CASSRGGGEWNQPQHF	TGTGCCAGCAGCCGAGGGGGGGGCGAATGGAATCAGCCCCAGCATTTT
TRBJ2-3	13	TRBV5-6	NA	NA	CASSLRSTDTQYF	TGTGCCAGCAGCTTGCGGAGCACAGATACGCAGTATTTT
TRBJ1-4	15	TRBV29-1	NA	NA	CSVADTGHGWEKLFF	TGCAGCGTAGCCGACACAGGACACGGGTGGGAAAAACTGTTTTTT
TRBJ1-1	15	TRBV5-1	NA	NA	CASSSNGGTNTEAFF	TGCGCCAGCAGCTCCAATGGGGGGACGAACACTGAAGCTTTCTTT
TRBJ1-6	15	TRBV27	NA	NA	CASSLSTRSNSPLHF	TGTGCCAGCAGTTTATCGACAAGGTCTAATTCACCCCTCCACTTT
TRBJ1-2	13	TRBV30	NA	NA	CAWRTKTNYGYTF	TGTGCCTGGAGAACAAAAACTAACTATGGCTACACCTTC
TRBJ1-1	16	TRBV13	TRBD1	NA	CASSPKGTGVNTEAFF	TGTGCCAGCAGCCCAAAGGGGACAGGGGTGAACACTGAAGCTTTCTTT
TRBJ2-1	16	TRBV5-1	NA	few	CASSLGVRGTYNEQFF	TGCGCCAGCAGCTTAGGGGTCCGGGGGACCTACAATGAGCAGTTCTTC
TRBJ1-1	15	TRBV7-2	TRBD1	once	CASSRRGQGATEAFF	TGTGCCAGCAGCCGCCGCGGCCAGGGGGCTACTGAAGCTTTCTTT
TRBJ2-7	14	TRBV30	TRBD1	NA	CAWSVQGNSYEQYF	TGTGCCTGGAGTGTACAGGGGAACTCCTACGAGCAGTACTTC
TRBJ2-7	12	TRBV30	TRBD1	NA	CAWGGQGLEQYF	TGTGCCTGGGGAGGACAGGGGCTCGAGCAGTACTTC
TRBJ1-2	14	TRBV10-2	NA	NA	CASSESGQRYGYTF	TGCGCCAGCAGTGAGTCGGGGCAGAGGTATGGCTACACCTTC
TRBJ2-1	15	TRBV28	TRBD2	NA	CASSFTSGYNNEQFF	TGTGCCAGCAGTTTCACTAGCGGATACAACAATGAGCAGTTCTTC
TRBJ2-1	12	TRBV30	TRBD2	NA	CAHTSGGPLQFF	TGTGCCCACACTAGCGGGGGCCCTTTGCAGTTCTTC
TRBJ1-1	15	TRBV18	TRBD1	NA	CASSPIQGADTEAFF	TGTGCCAGCTCACCAATACAGGGGGCGGACACTGAAGCTTTCTTT
TRBJ1-2	18	TRBV10-3	TRBD1	NA	CAISEWDRVSPQNYGYTF	TGTGCCATCAGTGAGTGGGACAGAGTTAGCCCGCAGAACTATGGCTACACCTTC
TRBJ1-2	14	TRBV9	NA	once	CASSAGQVFYGYTF	TGTGCCAGCAGCGCCGGACAAGTCTTCTATGGCTACACCTTC
TRBJ1-4	17	TRBV4-1	NA	NA	CASSQGGGALTNEKLFF	TGCGCCAGCAGCCAAGGTGGGGGCGCGTTAACTAATGAAAAACTGTTTTTT
TRBJ2-7	14	TRBV5-1	TRBD1	NA	CASSHGTGSNEQYF	TGCGCCAGCAGCCATGGGACAGGGAGTAACGAGCAGTACTTC
TRBJ2-3	14	TRBV2	NA	NA	CASSEEQGTDTQYF	TGTGCCAGCAGTGAAGAGCAGGGCACAGATACGCAGTATTTT
TRBJ1-2	12	TRBV29-1	NA	NA	CSVASSEGGYTF	TGCAGCGTCGCCTCTTCGGAGGGAGGCTACACCTTC
TRBJ1-2	14	TRBV30	TRBD1	few	CAWTRTGGGDGYTF	TGTGCCTGGACACGGACAGGGGGCGGGGATGGCTACACCTTC
TRBJ2-3	15	TRBV10-3	TRBD2	NA	CAISDGLANTDTQYF	TGTGCCATCAGTGATGGACTAGCGAACACAGATACGCAGTATTTT
TRBJ2-7	13	TRBV3-1/TRBV3-2	TRBD1	NA	CASSLQGANEQYF	TGTGCCAGCAGCCTCCAGGGGGCGAACGAGCAGTACTTC
TRBJ1-2	12	TRBV3-1/TRBV3-2	NA	NA	CASSQGGAGYTF	TGTGCCAGCAGCCAAGGTGGGGCTGGCTACACCTTC
TRBJ1-1	14	TRBV2	NA	NA	CASSPITGHTEAFF	TGTGCCAGCAGTCCCATTACAGGGCACACTGAAGCTTTCTTT
TRBJ1-2	13	TRBV3-1/TRBV3-2	NA	NA	CASSHRDNYGYTF	TGTGCCAGCAGCCACAGGGATAACTATGGCTACACCTTC
TRBJ2-7	15	TRBV7-2	NA	NA	CASSLGQGQPYEQYF	TGTGCCAGCAGCTTGGGGCAGGGCCAGCCCTACGAGCAGTACTTC
TRBJ1-1	16	TRBV7-6	TRBD1	NA	CASSLEPDRDGTEAFF	TGTGCCAGCAGCTTAGAACCGGACAGGGATGGCACTGAAGCTTTCTTT
TRBJ2-7	15	TRBV6-5	NA	NA	CASRGGMTRTYEQYF	TGTGCCAGCAGGGGGGGTATGACAAGAACCTACGAGCAGTACTTC
TRBJ2-7	13	TRBV2	NA	NA	CASSARRVNEQYF	TGTGCCAGCAGTGCGAGGAGGGTAAACGAGCAGTACTTC